The 27 T cell receptor beta chains reported below all come from one sample, sequenced in a study of T cells after yellow fever vaccination (dated by TCRdb to between 2019 and 2020). The protocol used for the library was 5' RACE. Sequencing used an Illumina HiSeq 2500. The public reads were run again by TCRdb, first through fastp at Q25 and then through MiXCR, and only productive beta chains were kept. Merged by CDR3 protein, the rows form single entries marked with the most common genes and DNA. Here the sample has roughly 520,000 distinct CDR3 sequences; 20% to 25% occur a single time. The ten largest clones add up to 15% to 20% of the sample. Sample treatment or condition, as interpreted from the label and publication: live attenuated yellow fever vaccine strain. Specimen: PBMCs, collected roughly 23 days after the first yellow fever vaccination. These receptors all stem from a man between 18 and 35 years old who received the YFV17D yellow fever vaccine.

V usage is TRBV9 and J usage is TRBJ2-1; 7 bases line up with TRBD2. V was pared by 0 bases and J by 1 base, with 4 bases of the junction left unmatched. This CDR3 is 16 amino acids long. Germline CDR1 and CDR2: SGDLS and YYNGEE. The CDR3 nucleotides read TGTGCCAGCAGCGTAGCGGGGGGATGGTCCTACAATGAGCAGTTCTTC. Translating gives CASSVAGGWSYNEQFF.

The chain has TRBV9 and TRBJ2-7, with D maybe TRBD1 (6 bases). V was shortened by 0 bases and J by 6 bases, with 10 bases between the two germline ends. The CDR3 contains 13 residues. CDR1 is SGDLS, CDR2 YYNGEE, per germline. The CDR3: CASSVGGGREQYF. CDR3 DNA sequence: TGTGCCAGCAGCGTAGGAGGGGGACGCGAGCAGTACTTC.

The gene calls are TRBV5-1 and TRBJ2-1, with D possibly TRBD1 on 6 matching bases. V was shortened by 4 bases and J by 10 bases, with 12 bases between the two germline ends. CDR1 and CDR2 from the germline V gene are SGHRS and YFSETQ. This CDR3 is built from 12 residues. CDR3 bases: TGCGCCAGCAGCGTAACAGGGTTCGAGCAGTTCTTC. Amino acids: CASSVTGFEQFF.

The V and J genes are TRBV5-6 and TRBJ2-5; TRBD2 agrees at 8 bases. CDR1 SGHDT and CDR2 YYEEEE come from the germline V gene. V lost 3 bases, J lost 1 base, and 11 bases stayed unmatched. This CDR3 has 17 amino acids. For the CDR3, the DNA is TGTGCCAGCAGCTCTAGACCTTCGGGGGGGGGCCAAGAGACCCAGTACTTC. Amino acid sequence: CASSSRPSGGGQETQYF.

This clonotype appeared a few times. V is TRBV5-6 and J is TRBJ1-5; D unclear. V was shortened by 1 base and J by 0 bases, with 11 bases between the two germline ends. Germline V gene lookup returns CDR1 SGHDT and CDR2 YYEEEE. CDR3 length equals 16 residues. The CDR3 DNA sequence: TGTGCCAGCAGCTTGTGGGCAGCCTTTAGCAATCAGCCCCAGCATTTT. Translating gives CASSLWAAFSNQPQHF.

This clonotype was seen only a few times. This chain joins TRBV11-3 and TRBJ2-7, with D unresolved. Germline lookup yields CDR1 SGHNT and CDR2 YENEEA. V dropped 1 base and J dropped 2 bases, with 15 bases sitting between them. The CDR3 is 16 residues long. CDR3 amino acids: CASSLGLQDPAYEQYF. The CDR3 DNA reads as TGTGCCAGCAGCTTAGGGCTGCAGGACCCTGCCTACGAGCAGTACTTC.

The CDR3 nucleotides are TGTGCCAGCAGCTTGAGCACGGGGCTTAACTATGGCTACACCTTC. This translates into CASSLSTGLNYGYTF. This chain uses TRBV7-9 with TRBJ1-2, with D perhaps matching TRBD1 (5 bases). V was pared by 3 bases and J by 1 base, with 12 bases between. The germline V gene encodes CDR1 SEHNR and CDR2 FQNEAQ (reference sequence). CDR3 size: 15 residues. Filled out from reference TRBV7-9 and TRBJ1-2, the complete variable domain reads DTGVSQNPRHKITKRGQNVTFRCDPISEHNRLYWYRQTLGQGPEFLTYFQNEAQLEKSRLLSDRFSAERPKGSFSTLEIQRTEQGDSAMYLCASSLSTGLNYGYTFGSGTRLTVV.

The rearrangement joins TRBV6-4 to TRBJ1-6, with a tentative D call TRBD1 (6 bases). This CDR3 region has 14 residues. Per the germline V gene, CDR1 is MRHNA and CDR2 is SNTAGT. Trimming took off 11 bases at V and 8 bases at J, with 19 bases between the two ends. CDR3 bases: TGTGCCTTCAGGAACAGGGAAGTTTATTCACCCCTCCACTTT. Translating it yields CAFRNREVYSPLHF.

This chain connects TRBV20-1 to TRBJ2-3; D unclear. This CDR3 has 13 amino acids. Trimming stripped 0 bases from V and 2 bases from J, with 6 bases between. Germline values: CDR1 DFQATT, CDR2 SNEGSKA (reference sequence). The CDR3 coding sequence is TGCAGTGCTAGAGAGGGTCTCACAGATACGCAGTATTTT. This translates into CSAREGLTDTQYF.

CDR3 nucleotides: TGTGCCACCAGCAGACGACAGGGGTACGAGCAGTACGTC. Translation gives CATSRRQGYEQYV. This sequence joins TRBV15 and TRBJ2-7, with 8 bases that match TRBD1. Germline CDR1 reads LNHNV; CDR2 reads YYDKDF (reference sequence). The V gene end was trimmed by 2 bases and the J gene end by 4 bases; junction bases not matched to a gene: 1. The CDR3 contains 13 residues.

A word on this clonotype: Compared with germline, one end of the junction differs, possibly owing to a read error. The V and J genes are TRBV7-9 and TRBJ2-1; TRBD2 agrees at 8 bases. The CDR3 length is 14 residues. Looked up from germline, CDR1 is SEHNR and CDR2 is FQNEAQ (reference sequence). The CDR3 nucleotides read TGTGACAGCAGCTTAACTAGCGGTTACAATGAGCAGTTCTTC. This translates into CDSSLTSGYNEQFF.

The chain is built from TRBV6-5 and TRBJ1-1; D unclear. Trimming removed 0 bases from V and 7 bases from J, with 6 bases in between. The CDR3 sequence is 12 residues long. Looked up from germline, CDR1 is MNHEY and CDR2 is SVGAGI. The CDR3 DNA sequence: TGTGCCAGCAGTTACTCGTCAAATGAAGCTTTCTTT. This codes for CASSYSSNEAFF.

This clonotype has only a few counts. The chain employs TRBV5-6 and TRBJ1-2, with TRBD1 matching 7 bases. The ends lost 4 bases at V and 4 bases at J; junction bases unmatched: 13. The CDR3 runs to 16 residues. CDR1 is SGHDT, CDR2 YYEEEE, per germline. DNA for the CDR3: TGTGCCAGCAGCGACCCCCCCGGAGGGGGCTTCTATGGCTACACCTTC. Protein sequence: CASSDPPGGGFYGYTF.

The V call is TRBV10-3, the J call TRBJ1-1; D uncertain. From germline, CDR1 is ENHRY and CDR2 SYGVKD. This CDR3 comprises 12 residues. Trimming shortened V by 8 bases and J by 2 bases, and 9 bases separated the two germline ends. CDR3 protein: CAIGLINTEAFF. CDR3 coding DNA: TGTGCCATCGGCCTAATAAACACTGAAGCTTTCTTT.

This clonotype has only a few counts. This chain's CDR3 is CASSYGQIQETQYF. CDR3 coding DNA: TGTGCCAGCAGTTACGGACAGATCCAAGAGACCCAGTACTTC. The genes are TRBV6-5 and TRBJ2-5, with D possibly TRBD1 on 6 matching bases. Trimming shortened V by 2 bases and J by 1 base, and 8 bases separated the two germline ends. Germline lookup yields CDR1 MNHEY and CDR2 SVGAGI. The CDR3 extends over 14 amino acids.

The V gene is TRBV28, the J gene TRBJ2-1; D is undetermined. The germline V gene has CDR1 MDHEN and CDR2 SYDVKM. CDR3 size: 15 residues. V shed 5 bases and J shed 7 bases, with 18 bases lying between them. The CDR3 is CASSLTFGSLNEQFF. In DNA form, the CDR3 reads TGTGCCAGCAGTCTTACATTCGGGTCCTTGAATGAGCAGTTCTTC.

This clonotype has more than one count but fewer than ten. This chain connects TRBV7-9 to TRBJ1-6; D remains unclear. This CDR3 spans 15 amino acids. Trimming took off 0 bases at V and 10 bases at J, with 13 bases between the two ends. Germline V gives CDR1 SEHNR, CDR2 FQNEAQ (reference sequence). CDR3 sequence reads: CASSLARRSRSPLHF. The DNA for the CDR3 is TGTGCCAGCAGCTTAGCGCGACGCTCTCGGTCACCCCTCCACTTT.

This clonotype has a handful of counts. This sequence joins TRBV6-5 and TRBJ2-7, with a weak D call TRBD1 (6 bases). V was trimmed by 4 bases and J by 7 bases, leaving 17 bases between them. This CDR3 contains 14 residues. Germline-derived CDR1 and CDR2 are MNHEY and SVGAGI. DNA for the CDR3: TGTGCCAGCAGTTCGACTCCCGGGACAAGTGAGCAGTACGTC. Protein sequence: CASSSTPGTSEQYV.

This clonotype was picked up a small number of times. The V and J genes are TRBV24-1 and TRBJ2-4; maybe TRBD1 (6 bases). Germline loops: CDR1 KGHDR, CDR2 SFDVKD. V was cut by 2 bases and J by 7 bases, with 11 bases left in between. The CDR3 has 14 amino acids. Here the CDR3 reads CATSDSTDSNIQYF. CDR3 bases: TGTGCCACCAGTGATTCGACGGACAGTAACATTCAGTACTTC.

This chain uses TRBV5-1 with TRBJ1-3, with no clear D. Germline CDR1 SGHRS, CDR2 YFSETQ. This CDR3 contains 16 residues. The germline V and J ends were trimmed by 0 bases and 4 bases, with 14 bases remaining between them. The chain's CDR3 is CASSLGTDPRGNTIYF. CDR3 bases: TGCGCCAGCAGCTTGGGTACGGACCCTAGGGGAAACACCATATATTTT.

This clonotype was found a few times. The V call is TRBV7-9, the J call TRBJ1-3; the match to TRBD1 covers 7 bases. This CDR3 spans 15 amino acids. CDR1 SEHNR and CDR2 FQNEAQ come from the germline V gene (reference sequence). V trimming: 3 bases; J trimming: 0 bases; junction bases outside the gene matches: 2. The CDR3 here is CASSLGQPSGNTIYF. Written as DNA, the CDR3 is TGTGCCAGCAGCTTGGGACAGCCCTCTGGAAACACCATATATTTT.

This sequence joins TRBV28 and TRBJ1-2; D call uncertain. The CDR3 spans 13 residues. V lost 6 bases and J lost 2, with 10 bases in between. CDR1 and CDR2 from the germline V gene are MDHEN and SYDVKM. The CDR3 protein is CASRSGRNYGYTF. DNA for the CDR3: TGTGCCAGCAGATCCGGGAGAAACTATGGCTACACCTTC.

Points on this clonotype: This may arise from a read error, as a much more abundant clone is one base away. The J gene is TRBJ2-7, the V gene TRBV5-1, with TRBD2 identical over 8 bases. The length of the CDR3 is 14 residues. Germline V gene lookup returns CDR1 SGHRS and CDR2 YFSETQ. The CDR3 loop is CASSSYGGAWEPYF. CDR3 nucleotide sequence: TGCGCCAGCAGCTCCTACGGGGGGGCCTGGGAGCCGTACTTC.

CDR3 protein: CSAESGGEIETQYF. CDR3 sequence (DNA): TGCAGTGCTGAAAGCGGGGGAGAAATAGAGACCCAGTACTTC. The chain combines TRBV20-1 with TRBJ2-5; 8 nucleotides agree with TRBD2. The V gene end was trimmed by 5 bases and the J gene end by 4 bases; junction bases not matched to a gene: 9. CDR3 size: 14 residues. Germline V gene lookup returns CDR1 DFQATT and CDR2 SNEGSKA (reference sequence).

This chain joins TRBV20-1 and TRBJ1-1; weak D call: TRBD1 (5 bases). Germline V gives CDR1 DFQATT, CDR2 SNEGSKA (reference sequence). The germline V and J ends were trimmed by 6 bases and 1 base, with 12 bases remaining between them. This CDR3 contains 13 residues. In DNA form, the CDR3 reads TGCAGTGCCCCGGCACAGGCGAACACTGAAGCTTTCTTT. It specifies CSAPAQANTEAFF.

The V gene is TRBV18, the J gene TRBJ2-2; D is possibly TRBD1 or TRBD2 (5 bases each). CDR1 and CDR2 from the germline V gene are KGHSH and LQKENI. Trimming stripped 2 bases from V and 7 bases from J, with 17 bases between. The CDR3 totals 16 residues. CDR3 loop: CASSPIGRGAGGELFF. DNA of the CDR3: TGTGCCAGCTCACCAATCGGCAGAGGGGCCGGCGGGGAGCTGTTTTTT. The full variable domain, in which reference TRBV18 and TRBJ2-2 provide the parts outside the CDR3, is NAGVMQNPRHLVRRRGQEARLRCSPMKGHSHVYWYRQLPEEGLKFMVYLQKENIIDESGMPKERFSAEFPKEGPSILRIQQVVRGDSAAYFCASSPIGRGAGGELFFGEGSRLTVL.

This clonotype occurred a few times. The chain recombines TRBV5-4 with TRBJ2-7, with 8 bases identical to TRBD1. The germline V gene encodes CDR1 SGHNT and CDR2 YYREEE (reference sequence). This CDR3 spans 14 amino acids. V lost 4 bases and J lost 3; bases outside the gene matches: 6. CDR3 DNA sequence: TGTGCCAGCAGCGTGGGACAGGATCACTACGAGCAGTACTTC. Translated: CASSVGQDHYEQYF.